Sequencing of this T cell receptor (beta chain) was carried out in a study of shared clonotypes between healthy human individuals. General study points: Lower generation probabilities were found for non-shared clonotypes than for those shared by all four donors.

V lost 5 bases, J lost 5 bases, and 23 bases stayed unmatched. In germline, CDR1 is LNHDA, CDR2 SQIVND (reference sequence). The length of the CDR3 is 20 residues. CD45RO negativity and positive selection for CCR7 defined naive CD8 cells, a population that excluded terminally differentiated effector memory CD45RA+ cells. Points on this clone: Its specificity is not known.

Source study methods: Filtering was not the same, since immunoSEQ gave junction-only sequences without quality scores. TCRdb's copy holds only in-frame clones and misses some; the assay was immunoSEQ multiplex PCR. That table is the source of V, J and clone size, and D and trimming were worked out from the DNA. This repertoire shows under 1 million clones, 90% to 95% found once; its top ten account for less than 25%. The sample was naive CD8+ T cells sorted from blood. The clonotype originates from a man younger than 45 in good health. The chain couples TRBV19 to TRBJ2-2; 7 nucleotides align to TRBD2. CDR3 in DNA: TGTGCCAGTAGTTTTGGCCCAGTCCCAGGACTAGTAATGGGAACCGGGGAGCTGTTTTTT. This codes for CASSFGPVPGLVMGTGELFF.